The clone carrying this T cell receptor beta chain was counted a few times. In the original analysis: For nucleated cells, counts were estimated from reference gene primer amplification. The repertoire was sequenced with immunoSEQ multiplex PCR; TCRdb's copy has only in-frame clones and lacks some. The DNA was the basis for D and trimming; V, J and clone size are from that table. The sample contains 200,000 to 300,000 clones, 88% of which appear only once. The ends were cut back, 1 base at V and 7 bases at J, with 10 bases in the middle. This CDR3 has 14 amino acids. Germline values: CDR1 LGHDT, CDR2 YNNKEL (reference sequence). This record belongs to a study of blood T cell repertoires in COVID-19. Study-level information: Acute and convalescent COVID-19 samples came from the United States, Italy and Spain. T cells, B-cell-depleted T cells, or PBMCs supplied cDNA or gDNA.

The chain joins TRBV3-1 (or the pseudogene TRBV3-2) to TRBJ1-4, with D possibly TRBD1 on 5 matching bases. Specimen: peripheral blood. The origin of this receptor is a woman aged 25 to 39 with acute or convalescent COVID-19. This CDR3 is CASSQAGKREKLFF. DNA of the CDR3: TGTGCCAGCAGCCAAGCAGGGAAACGTGAAAAACTGTTTTTT.